One and the same sample provided the 9 T cell receptor beta chains below, sequenced in a study of monozygotic twins with inflammatory bowel disease. TCRdb re-called the 5' RACE reads and shows each CDR3 protein once, DNA omitted. The table lists 400,000 to 500,000 distinct CDR3 sequences, with around 2.5% in the top ten. Material for sequencing was blood. All receptors come from a human donor with ulcerative colitis or Crohn's disease, or a healthy co-twin of an affected twin (not recorded which).

The chain uses TRBV7-9 and TRBJ2-2; the D call from TCRdb, TRBD1, cannot be confirmed without DNA. The CDR3 covers 12 residues. The germline gives CDR1 SEHNR, CDR2 FQNEAQ (reference sequence). This CDR3 reads CAFNRDTGELFF.

This rearrangement joins TRBV18 to TRBJ2-3; TCRdb's D call, TRBD1, is unchecked because there is no DNA. The CDR3 spans 15 residues. CDR1 and CDR2 from the germline V gene are KGHSH and LQKENI. The CDR3 here is CASSPFGTVTDTQYF.

The chain has TRBV14 and TRBJ2-1; TCRdb calls TRBD2, which cannot be checked without DNA. Germline V CDR1 and CDR2: SGHDN, FVKESK. The CDR3 is made up of 16 amino acids. CDR3 loop: CASSHGLRLAGDEQFF.

This chain links TRBV28 with TRBJ1-5; TCRdb selects TRBD1, and the lack of DNA leaves this call unchecked. The CDR3 has 15 amino acids. CDR1 and CDR2 from the germline V gene are MDHEN and SYDVKM. CDR3 protein: CASSPGGDRDQPQHF.

This rearrangement joins TRBV20-1 to TRBJ2-7; TCRdb lists TRBD1, though no DNA is available to test this call. The germline V gene encodes CDR1 DFQATT and CDR2 SNEGSKA (reference sequence). The length of the CDR3 is 13 residues. The CDR3: CSADSMARYEQYF.

The gene calls are TRBV20-1 and TRBJ1-5; the TRBD1 assignment by TCRdb is unverifiable without DNA. The CDR3 is made up of 16 amino acids. The germline gives CDR1 DFQATT, CDR2 SNEGSKA (reference sequence). The CDR3 sequence: CSAIRTGIVSNQPQHF.

This chain links TRBV18 with TRBJ1-2. The CDR3 contains 14 residues. Germline lookup yields CDR1 KGHSH and CDR2 LQKENI. CDR3 protein: CASSDSRDNYGYTF.

The rearrangement links TRBV28 to TRBJ2-3; TCRdb returns TRBD1, unconfirmable since there is no DNA. The CDR3 length is 16 residues. From germline, CDR1 is MDHEN and CDR2 SYDVKM. Here the CDR3 reads CAGNSPGSGSPDTQYF.

The chain recombines TRBV5-1 with TRBJ1-3. The CDR3 extends over 15 amino acids. CDR1 is SGHRS and CDR2 is YFSETQ in the germline V gene. CDR3 residues: CASSLVPRWANTIYF.